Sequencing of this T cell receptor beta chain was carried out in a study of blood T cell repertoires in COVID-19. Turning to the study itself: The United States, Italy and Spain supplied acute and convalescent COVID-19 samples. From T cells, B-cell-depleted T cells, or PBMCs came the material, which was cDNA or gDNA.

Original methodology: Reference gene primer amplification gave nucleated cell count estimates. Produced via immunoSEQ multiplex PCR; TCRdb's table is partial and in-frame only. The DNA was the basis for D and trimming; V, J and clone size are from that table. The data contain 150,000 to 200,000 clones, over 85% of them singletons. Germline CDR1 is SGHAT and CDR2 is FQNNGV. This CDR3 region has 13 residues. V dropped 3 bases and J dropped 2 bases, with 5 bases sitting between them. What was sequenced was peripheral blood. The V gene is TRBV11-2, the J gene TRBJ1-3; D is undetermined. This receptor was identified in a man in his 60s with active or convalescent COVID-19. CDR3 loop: CASSFTAGNTIYF. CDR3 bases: TGTGCCAGCAGCTTCACTGCTGGAAACACCATATATTTT.